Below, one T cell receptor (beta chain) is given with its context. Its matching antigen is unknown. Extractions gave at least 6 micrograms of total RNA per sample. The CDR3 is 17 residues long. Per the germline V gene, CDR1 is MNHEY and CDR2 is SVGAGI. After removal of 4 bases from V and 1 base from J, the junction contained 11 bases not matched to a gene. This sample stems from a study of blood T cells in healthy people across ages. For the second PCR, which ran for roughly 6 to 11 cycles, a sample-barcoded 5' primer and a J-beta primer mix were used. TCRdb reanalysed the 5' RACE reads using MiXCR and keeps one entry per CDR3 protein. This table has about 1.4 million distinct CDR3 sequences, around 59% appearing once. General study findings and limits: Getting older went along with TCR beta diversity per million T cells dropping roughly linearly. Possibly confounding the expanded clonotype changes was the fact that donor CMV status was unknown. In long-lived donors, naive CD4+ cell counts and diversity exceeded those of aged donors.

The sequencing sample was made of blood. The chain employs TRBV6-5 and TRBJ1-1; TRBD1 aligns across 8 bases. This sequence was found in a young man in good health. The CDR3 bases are TGTGCCAGCAGTTTTTCCCAGGGGGCCTTGAGGAACACTGAAGCTTTCTTT. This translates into CASSFSQGALRNTEAFF.